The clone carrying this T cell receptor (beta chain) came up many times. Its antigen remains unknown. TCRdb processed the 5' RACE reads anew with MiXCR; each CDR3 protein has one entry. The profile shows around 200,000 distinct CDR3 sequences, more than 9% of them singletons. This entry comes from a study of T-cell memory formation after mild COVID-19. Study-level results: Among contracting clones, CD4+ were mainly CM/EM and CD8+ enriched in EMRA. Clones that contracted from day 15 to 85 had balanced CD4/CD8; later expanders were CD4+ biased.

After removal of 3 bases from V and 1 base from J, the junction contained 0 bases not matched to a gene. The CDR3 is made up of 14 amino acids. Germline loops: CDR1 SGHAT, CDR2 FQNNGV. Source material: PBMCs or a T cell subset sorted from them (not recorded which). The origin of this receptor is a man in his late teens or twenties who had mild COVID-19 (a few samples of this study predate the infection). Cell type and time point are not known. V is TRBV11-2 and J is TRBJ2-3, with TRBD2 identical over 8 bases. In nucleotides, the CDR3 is TGTGCCAGCAGCTTTAGCGGGGGCACAGATACGCAGTATTTT. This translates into CASSFSGGTDTQYF.